This T cell receptor (beta chain) was observed in a study of blood T cells in healthy people across ages (dated by TCRdb to the mid-2010s). About the full investigation: In model experiments, template switching captured roughly one uniquely barcoded TCR beta cDNA molecule for every two T cells. The study measured age-related changes in TCR beta repertoire diversity using deep sequencing normalized with unique cDNA molecular identifiers. Donors were grouped into four age groups: young (average roughly 17 years), middle-aged (39), aged (around 60) and long-lived (about 90). To avoid experimental bias, donors of different ages were spread randomly across the sequencing lanes. The study analyzed two additional independent replicas of 1 million unique cDNA reads from the same blood draw for two donors, one aged 18 to 29 and one aged 80 or older. What the study reported, not specific to this receptor: Observed TCR beta diversity correlated strongly with the percentage of naive T cells measured by flow cytometry. As age increased, observed TCR beta diversity per million T cells dropped in a roughly linear way, and a significant reduction was already evident by age 40. The long-lived group showed more naive CD4+ T cells, fewer expanded clones and increased TCR diversity than the aged group, suggesting age selection. Since profiling was done on bulk unsorted PBMCs, naive and antigen-experienced compartments could not be conclusively compared. Estimates of total diversity from one million sequenced T cells were regarded as lower bounds and underestimates. Because donor CMV infection status was unknown, age-related changes in expanded clonotypes were potentially confounded.

The CDR1 and CDR2 encoded by the germline V gene (reference sequence) are DFQATT and SNEGSKA. The CDR3 numbers 16 residues from cysteine through phenylalanine. Only the CDR3 region is kept as DNA, spanning 48 bases read in frame from base 1. The junction shows trimming of 1 base on V and 7 bases on J, and the gene matches do not reach 6 bases of it. Systemically healthy Caucasian individuals from Russia, some 40 in total and aged about 6 to 95 years, were included as donors. Ten milliliters of peripheral blood were drawn from each donor into EDTA-treated Vacutainer tubes. PBMCs were isolated by Ficoll-Paque density-gradient centrifugation, with at least 6 million obtained per sample. Total RNA, at least 6 micrograms per sample, was extracted from PBMCs with Trizol reagent. Naive CD45RAhigh/CD27high T cell percentages were measured by flow cytometry on a PBMC aliquot from every donor. The library was built by means of 5' RACE. Sequencing relied on an Illumina HiSeq 2500. A second PCR of roughly 7 to 12 cycles was run with a J-beta primer mix and a sample-barcoded 5' primer. Each TCR beta cDNA molecule received a unique molecular identifier from a template-switch 5' adaptor carrying 12 random nucleotides. Each sample yielded at least 2.5 million CDR3-containing paired-end reads. First-strand cDNA synthesis was performed from all RNA using the Mint cDNA synthesis kit, with priming by a TRBC-specific oligonucleotide. After uracil-DNA glycosylase treatment, a first 18-cycle PCR used universal primers M1SS and BC2_uni_R on all cDNA. The paper's data handling went like this. Normalization of each sample was performed by random selection of 1 million high-quality reads, each carrying a distinct molecular identifier. Instead of being binned into consensus sequences, reads that shared molecular identifiers were thrown out. MiTCR, set to a Q25 quality threshold and the strictest error-elimination algorithm, was used for CDR3 identification, clonotype clustering and error correction. Lower-bound total TCR beta diversity was estimated with a nonparametric unseen species model using Euler transformation. TCRdb's own reprocessing of the public reads used fastp at Q25 and MiXCR and kept productive beta chains. Records with the same CDR3 protein are collapsed into one entry carrying the most frequent genes and DNA. In this record, the V and J calls reflect TCRdb's handling and not the investigators' own analysis. The sample contains under 800,000 distinct CDR3 sequences, roughly 45% of them found a single time. In total, the top ten clones hold around 20% of the sample.

Concerning this clonotype itself: There is no known antigen for this receptor. Qualities for individual bases were not recorded, and no much larger clone is one base off.

The sample comprised blood. The chain uses TRBV20-1 and TRBJ2-1, and 14 bases in between align with TRBD2. This clonotype was sampled from a woman aged 60-70 years in good health. The CDR3 protein sequence reads: CSARGDGTSGSNEQFF. The sequenced DNA is TGCAGTGCTAGAGGCGACGGGACTAGCGGGAGTAATGAGCAGTTCTTC.